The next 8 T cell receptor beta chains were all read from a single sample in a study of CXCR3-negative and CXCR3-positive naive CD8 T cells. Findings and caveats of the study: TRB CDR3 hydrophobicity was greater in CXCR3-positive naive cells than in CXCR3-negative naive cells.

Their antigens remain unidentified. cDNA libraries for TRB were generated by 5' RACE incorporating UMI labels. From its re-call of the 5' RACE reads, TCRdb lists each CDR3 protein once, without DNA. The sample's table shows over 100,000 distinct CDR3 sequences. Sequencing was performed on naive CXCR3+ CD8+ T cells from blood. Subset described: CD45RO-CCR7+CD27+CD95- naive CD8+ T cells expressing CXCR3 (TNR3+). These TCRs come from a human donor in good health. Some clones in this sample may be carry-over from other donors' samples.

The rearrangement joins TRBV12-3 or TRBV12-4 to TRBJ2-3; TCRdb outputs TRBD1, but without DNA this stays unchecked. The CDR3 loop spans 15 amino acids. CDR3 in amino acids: CASSPGTGSADTQYF.

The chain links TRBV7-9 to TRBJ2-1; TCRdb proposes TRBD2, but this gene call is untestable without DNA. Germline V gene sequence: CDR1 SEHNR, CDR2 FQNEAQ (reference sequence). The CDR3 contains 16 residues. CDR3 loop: CASSFSLLAGGDEQFF.

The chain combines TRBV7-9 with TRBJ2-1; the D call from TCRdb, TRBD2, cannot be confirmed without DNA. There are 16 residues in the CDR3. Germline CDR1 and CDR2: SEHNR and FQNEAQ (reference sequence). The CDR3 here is CASSPLAGGRYNEQFF.

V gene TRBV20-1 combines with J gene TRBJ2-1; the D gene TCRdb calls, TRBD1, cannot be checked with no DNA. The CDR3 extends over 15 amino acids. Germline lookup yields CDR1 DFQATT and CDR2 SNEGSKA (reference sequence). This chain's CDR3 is CSARDPAGVYNEQFF.

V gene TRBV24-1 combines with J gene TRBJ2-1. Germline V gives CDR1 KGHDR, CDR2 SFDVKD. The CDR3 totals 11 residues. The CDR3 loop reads CATAWNNEQFF.

CDR3 amino acids: CASSFGISYEQYF. The J gene is TRBJ2-7, the V gene TRBV11-2; TCRdb gives TRBD1 as the D gene, but with no DNA this cannot be confirmed. CDR3 size: 13 residues. From germline, CDR1 is SGHAT and CDR2 FQNNGV.

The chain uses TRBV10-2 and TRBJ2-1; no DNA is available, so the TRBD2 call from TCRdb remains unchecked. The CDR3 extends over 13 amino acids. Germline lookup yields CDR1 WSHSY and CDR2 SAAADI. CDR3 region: CAISSGAFGEQFF.

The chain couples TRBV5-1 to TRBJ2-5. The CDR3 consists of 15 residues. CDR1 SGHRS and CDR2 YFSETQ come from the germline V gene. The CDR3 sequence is CASSLDRGSQETQYF.